The rows below give T cell receptor beta chains drawn from one sample of a study of long-term antiretroviral therapy in people with HIV. Sequencing was performed with immunoSEQ multiplex PCR; in TCRdb, only in-frame clones are kept and a portion is missing. The table lists some 20,000 clones, roughly 80% of them singletons. This specimen consisted of unsorted PBMCs, obtained 0.9 years after starting antiretroviral therapy. These receptors came from a man aged 18 to 29 with HIV. CDR3s include the opening cysteine and the closing phenylalanine or tryptophan. Each record gives: CDR3 length, V gene, CDR3 protein.

>14|TRBV7-8
CASSPGTHQETQYF
>13|TRBV9
CASSVESQETQYF
>14|TRBV11-2
CASSSGVKNYGYTF
>14|TRBV6-6
CASSYGRGAYEQYF
>18|TRBV2
CASSDLFVGALNTGELFF
>13|TRBV7-3
CASSLSVNTEAFF
>13|TRBV30
CAWGQNSNQPQHF
>15|TRBV11-2
CASSLWRLSTDTQYF
>13|TRBV7-6
CASSDTYSTKQYF
>14|TRBV2
CASSEAGGRTEQFF
>13|TRBV30
CAWSVGPGNTIYF
>15|TRBV18
CASSQGALSNQPQHF
>15|TRBV5-1
CASSLASPGRGEAFF
>13|TRBV6-1
CASRDRRGYEQYF
>15|TRBV6-1
CASSDWGASMGGYTF
>14|TRBV30
CASTWGEDLGTQYF
>17|TRBV29-1
CSVEIWDRGQVNYGYTF
>12|TRBV11-2
CASSLGGPEAFF
>15|TRBV5-5
CASSFFWDRDSPLHF
>15|TRBV5-1
CASSQTEPAGYGYTF
>14|TRBV9
CASSPSDPTDTQYF
>13|TRBV19
CASSSSPYNEQFF
>16|TRBV13
CASSLEGWANTGELFF
>16|TRBV4-1
CASSQADRGHNYGYTF
>14|TRBV9
CASSEGAGHQPQHF
>15|TRBV7-2
CASSPPGGRRTEAFF
>15|TRBV7-9
CASSLTGGLLYGYTF
>14|TRBV2
CASSERLAGGRQYF
>15|TRBV29-1
CSGSPSGGVYNEQFF
>17|TRBV28
CASSLPPRSSYNSPLHF
>13|TRBV7-8
CASSLVGQDGYTF
>13|TRBV5-1
CASSWTGATEAFF
>12|TRBV6-5
CASRDMNYEQYF
>13|TRBV6-5
CASSFLRNTEAFF
>13|TRBV7-6
CASSGQINTEAFF
>16|TRBV28
CASSTTSESSYNEQFF
>16|TRBV19
CASTYSGTGGRETQYF
>16|TRBV11-2
CASSLDVRMTNNEQFF
>14|TRBV7-9
CASSFGTGHSPLHF
>19|TRBV18
CASSPRQGVWDSGANVLTF
>13|TRBV9
CASSVGLTYEQYF
>21|TRBV4-1
CASSQDQLGGQGYSYNSPLHF
>13|TRBV7-2
CASRTQTYTEAFF
>13|TRBV5-4
CASSGAHTGELFF
>16|TRBV18
CASSPLPAGTTNEQFF
>11|TRBV6-1
CASSPDRGYTF
>16|TRBV27
CASRGTSGAVSYEQYF
>12|TRBV27
CASRIAGGEQFF
>18|TRBV7-2
CASSLRNPLGRQTGELFF